This paragraph reports one T cell receptor (beta chain). What antigen it recognizes has not been identified. No per-base quality is available; no much larger clone lies one base away. The data belong to a study of CD8+CD57+ T cells in acquired aplastic anemia (dated by TCRdb to 2016 to 2018). With regard to the full study: A mean of approximately 3 ug of DNA, ranging from roughly 0.18 to 30 ug, was extracted from sorted CD4+ and CD8+ cells. CD8+CD57+ expansion was defined as frequency above the mean frequency observed in healthy subjects. Results and caveats for the whole study, not just this receptor: Patients and healthy controls showed no significant difference in CD8+ Simpson's diversity (P=0.060). Twenty-nine CD8+ CDR3 sequences were found in both patients and controls but appeared to be highly expressed in patients and within the immunodominant clones of the patients.

There are 15 amino acids in the CDR3, from cysteine to phenylalanine inclusive. Left in the record is the CDR3 DNA by itself, 45 bases read in frame from the first base. The CDR1 and CDR2 encoded by the germline V gene (reference sequence) are SGHAT and FQDESV. Trimming costs V 2 bases and J 7 bases, and their ends lie 15 bases apart. Expansion of CD8+CD57+ cells had been shown by flow cytometry in the patients chosen for sequencing. Every patient had severe acquired aplastic anemia, diagnosed using the International Study of Aplastic Anemia and Agranulocytosis and Camitta criteria. No patient had received any therapy when blood was sampled. In this study, sorted CD4+ and CD8+ T cells from the blood of healthy subjects and of severe aplastic anemia patients had their TCR repertoires deep-sequenced. Patients were enrolled under clinicaltrials.gov protocols 00001620, 01623167, 00001397, 00071045, 00081523 and 00961064 in the USA. Ficoll-Paque density gradient centrifugation was used to isolate peripheral blood mononuclear cells. Before DNA was extracted, CD4+ and CD8+ T cells were sorted using either FACS or magnetic beads.

Genomic DNA was used as template for profiling of TCR beta VDJ combinations and CDR3 sequences. TCR repertoire sequencing was run on an Illumina HiSeq 2000. The authors' analysis ran thus. TRBV/TRBJ rearrangement plots, CDR3 size and DJ length profiles, and Simpson's diversity index were used to assess repertoires. The most abundant DNA sequence in the deep sequencing data was taken as the immunodominant clone. CDR3 amino acid sequences were checked for sharing across subjects and were also compared against the VDJdb database and published repertoires. TCRdb passed the public sequencing reads through fastp at Q25 and MiXCR, retaining productive beta sequences. CDR3 protein sequences are deduplicated, and each keeps its most common genes and DNA. The authors' filters were not applied to this entry. A total of roughly 200,000 distinct CDR3 sequences appear in this sample, 63% of them only once. The ten largest clones add up to 42% of the sample.

The receptor was isolated from a human donor with aplastic anemia. The sample consisted of sorted CD4+, CD8+, or CD8+CD57+ T cells (not recorded which) from PBMCs. The chain couples TRBV11-1 to TRBJ2-1; possibly the D gene is TRBD1, per 5 matching bases. The CDR3 has the sequence CASSLRGRVANEQFF. At the DNA level, the sequence is TGTGCCAGCAGCTTAAGGGGCAGGGTCGCGAATGAGCAGTTCTTC.